These 22 T cell receptor beta chains came from one sample sequenced in a study of T cell responses to AZD1222 COVID-19 vaccine. Libraries were prepared by immunoSEQ multiplex PCR; TCRdb keeps only in-frame clonotypes and omits some of them. This sample carries about 120,000 clones, 70% to 90% of them seen once, and the ten largest clones take roughly 4%. Sequenced material: peripheral blood, taken on day 0 of MenACWY control vaccination. These TCRs come from an adult in good health.

The V gene is TRBV7-9, the J gene TRBJ1-1; TRBD1 agrees at 7 bases. Per the germline V gene, CDR1 is SEHNR and CDR2 is FQNEAQ (reference sequence). V gave up 5 bases and J gave up 1 base; unmatched junction bases: 7. CDR3 length: 15 amino acids. CDR3 in amino acids: CASSHRDSQNTEAFF. CDR3 DNA sequence: TGTGCCAGCAGCCACCGGGACAGCCAGAACACTGAAGCTTTCTTT.

This chain joins TRBV5-6 and TRBJ2-7; the match to TRBD2 covers 9 bases. With 1 base clipped from V and 3 bases from J, the junction kept 5 bases outside the gene matches. This CDR3 contains 15 residues. Germline values: CDR1 SGHDT, CDR2 YYEEEE. Written as DNA, the CDR3 is TGTGCCAGCAGCTTGCTGCGGGGGGGTATCTACGAGCAGTACTTC. Protein: CASSLLRGGIYEQYF. The full variable domain, completed using reference TRBV5-6 and TRBJ2-7, is DAGVTQSPTHLIKTRGQQVTLRCSPKSGHDTVSWYQQALGQGPQFIFQYYEEEERQRGNFPDRFSGHQFPNYSSELNVNALLLGDSALYLCASSLLRGGIYEQYFGPGTRLTVT.

The rearrangement joins TRBV9 to TRBJ1-1; no firm D call. Germline values: CDR1 SGDLS, CDR2 YYNGEE. Trimming took off 3 bases at V and 2 bases at J, with 11 bases between the two ends. The CDR3 runs 14 residues. The CDR3 protein is CASSAEPTNTEAFF. Here the CDR3 DNA reads TGTGCCAGCAGCGCCGAGCCGACTAACACTGAAGCTTTCTTT.

The CDR3 is CASSLTRGTDTQYF. The CDR3 DNA is TGCGCCAGCAGCCTAACCAGGGGTACAGATACGCAGTATTTT. The V call is TRBV4-1, the J call TRBJ2-3, with D possibly matching TRBD1 (6 bases). CDR3 size: 14 residues. The V gene lost 4 bases and the J gene lost 3 bases, with 11 bases spanning the gap. Germline assignment: CDR1 MGHRA and CDR2 YSYEKL.

This chain links TRBV19 with TRBJ2-3; TRBD1 agrees at 9 bases. V lost 8 bases and J lost 6; bases outside the gene matches: 15. The CDR3 totals 16 residues. Germline V lookup: CDR1 LNHDA, CDR2 SQIVND (reference sequence). CDR3: CASSATTGGSVDTQYF. As DNA, the CDR3 is TGTGCCAGTTCCGCCACGACAGGGGGATCCGTCGATACGCAGTATTTT. Full variable domain (remainder filled in from reference TRBV19 and TRBJ2-3): DGGITQSPKYLFRKEGQNVTLSCEQNLNHDAMYWYRQDPGQGLRLIYYSQIVNDFQKGDIAEGYSVSREKKESFPLTVTSAQKNPTAFYLCASSATTGGSVDTQYFGPGTRLTVL.

V and J are TRBV5-4 and TRBJ2-7; perhaps TRBD2 as D (6 bases). Deletions cut 1 base from V and 3 bases from J, with 11 bases between. This CDR3 comprises 14 residues. Germline V lookup: CDR1 SGHNT, CDR2 YYREEE (reference sequence). In DNA, the CDR3 is TGTGCCAGCAGCTTGCGGGGACTCCACTACGAGCAGTACTTC. Protein: CASSLRGLHYEQYF.

The rearrangement links TRBV6-2 or TRBV6-3 to TRBJ1-5; 8 nucleotides align to TRBD1. With 2 bases clipped from V and 4 bases from J, the junction kept 13 bases outside the gene matches. CDR1 and CDR2 (germline): MNHEY, SVGEGT. This CDR3 has 18 amino acids. This chain's CDR3 is CASSYITGQALINQPQHF. The CDR3 DNA reads TGTGCCAGCAGTTACATCACGGGACAGGCCCTAATAAATCAGCCCCAGCATTTT.

V and J are TRBV18 and TRBJ2-1; TRBD2 matches at 12 bases. The CDR3 runs to 19 residues. Trimming cost V 5 bases and J 1 base; bases outside gene matches: 12. Germline loops: CDR1 KGHSH, CDR2 LQKENI. CDR3 loop: CASSVLTSGGVGSYNEQFF. Here the CDR3 DNA reads TGTGCCAGCTCAGTACTGACTAGCGGGGGTGTAGGATCCTACAATGAGCAGTTCTTC.

J is TRBJ1-1 and V is TRBV7-9; D remains unclear. Trimming took 3 bases from V and 2 from J, leaving 16 bases between them. This CDR3 contains 16 residues. Germline-derived CDR1 and CDR2 are SEHNR and FQNEAQ (reference sequence). CDR3 nucleotide sequence: TGTGCCAGCAGCTTCCCGAGAGGGCGAGGTAACACTGAAGCTTTCTTT. Translating gives CASSFPRGRGNTEAFF.

The rearrangement joins TRBV6-2 or TRBV6-3 to TRBJ2-7; the match to TRBD1 covers 12 bases. Germline lookup yields CDR1 MNHEY and CDR2 SVGEGT. The CDR3 is 15 residues long. The V and J ends lost 2 bases and 13 bases, in that order; junction bases with no gene match: 12. The CDR3 region is CASSYGGTGGLGKYF. CDR3 nucleotide sequence: TGTGCCAGCAGTTACGGCGGGACAGGGGGCTTAGGGAAATACTTC.

The chain uses TRBV28 and TRBJ1-1; weak D call: TRBD1 (5 bases). The CDR3 has 13 residues. Per the germline V gene, CDR1 is MDHEN and CDR2 is SYDVKM. Trimming pared 4 bases from V and 7 bases from J, leaving 13 bases between. In nucleotides, the CDR3 is TGTGCCAGCAGTTCATCCCAACAGGTTGAAGCTTTCTTT. It is translated as CASSSSQQVEAFF.

V and J are TRBV3-1 (or the pseudogene TRBV3-2) and TRBJ2-5; 7 bases match TRBD1. This CDR3 comprises 16 residues. V lost 1 base and J lost 4; bases outside the gene matches: 9. Germline CDR1 reads LGHDT; CDR2 reads YNNKEL (reference sequence). This CDR3 is CASSQGARGLGETQYF. DNA for the CDR3: TGTGCCAGCAGCCAAGGAGCAAGGGGGCTGGGAGAGACCCAGTACTTC.

This clone was counted once. J is TRBJ1-3 and V is TRBV6-6; perhaps TRBD1 as D (6 bases). V lost 0 bases and J 2 bases, leaving 11 bases between the germline ends. The germline CDR1 and CDR2 sequences are MNHNY and SVGAGI (reference sequence). The CDR3 has 16 amino acids. DNA of the CDR3: TGTGCCAGCAGTTACTCGATATCAGGGGCTGGAAACACCATATATTTT. Protein product: CASSYSISGAGNTIYF.

This clone was found once. The rearrangement uses TRBV5-1 and TRBJ1-1, with TRBD1 identical over 7 bases. Germline CDR1 is SGHRS and CDR2 is YFSETQ. CDR3 length equals 15 residues. J gave up 2 bases and V 4 bases, and 8 bases lay outside the gene matches. For the CDR3, the DNA is TGCGCCAGCAGCATCCCGACAGGGCTTAACACTGAAGCTTTCTTT. Amino acids: CASSIPTGLNTEAFF.

The J gene is TRBJ2-3, the V gene TRBV5-1; D remains ambiguous. The CDR3 length is 14 residues. The germline CDR1 and CDR2 sequences are SGHRS and YFSETQ. V lost 5 bases, J lost 2 bases, and 12 bases lay in between. CDR3 sequence reads: CASSLGEATDTQYF. CDR3 bases: TGCGCCAGCAGTCTCGGAGAGGCCACAGATACGCAGTATTTT.

The chain employs TRBV12-3 or TRBV12-4 and TRBJ2-1, with 8 bases identical to TRBD1. V was clipped by 6 bases and J by 9 bases; unmatched bases: 7. The CDR3 loop spans 13 amino acids. The CDR3 region is CASRRLQGGEQFF. Here the CDR3 DNA reads TGTGCCAGCAGAAGACTACAGGGGGGTGAGCAGTTCTTC.

The J gene is TRBJ2-1, the V gene TRBV18; D unclear. Germline values: CDR1 KGHSH, CDR2 LQKENI. V lost 2 bases to trimming and J lost 8 bases, with 13 bases between them. The CDR3 is 14 residues long. The CDR3 region has the DNA TGTGCCAGCTCACCAACCCCTAGAACTGATGAGCAGTTCTTC. It translates to CASSPTPRTDEQFF.

The chain recombines TRBV4-3 with TRBJ2-7; D not certain. Germline CDR1 and CDR2: LGHNA and YSLEER. V shed 0 bases and J shed 0 bases, with 9 bases lying between them. The CDR3 covers 15 residues. CDR3 protein: CASSQERTSSYEQYF. The CDR3, as DNA: TGCGCCAGCAGCCAAGAACGGACCAGCTCCTACGAGCAGTACTTC.

The V and J genes are TRBV5-4 and TRBJ2-2, with 9 bases fitting TRBD1. The V gene end was trimmed by 4 bases and the J gene end by 5 bases; junction bases not matched to a gene: 6. From germline, CDR1 is SGHNT and CDR2 YYREEE (reference sequence). CDR3 length equals 15 residues. The CDR3 nucleotides read TGTGCCAGCAGCCAAGGACAGGGGTATACCGGGGAGCTGTTTTTT. Translation gives CASSQGQGYTGELFF.

V is TRBV27 and J is TRBJ1-6; D uncertain. Trimming took 1 base from V and 7 from J, leaving 8 bases between them. The CDR3 contains 14 residues. The germline V gene has CDR1 MNHEY and CDR2 SMNVEV (reference sequence). CDR3 coding DNA: TGTGCCAGCAGTTTATTAATCGGAAATTCACCCCTCCACTTT. Encoded protein: CASSLLIGNSPLHF.

V usage is TRBV15 and J usage is TRBJ2-3; D might be TRBD1 (5 bases). CDR1 and CDR2 (germline): LNHNV, YYDKDF (reference sequence). Trimming stripped 1 base from V and 2 bases from J, with 7 bases between. The CDR3 runs 14 residues. CDR3 in DNA: TGTGCCACCAGCAGAGGGGGCTCCACAGATACGCAGTATTTT. Protein: CATSRGGSTDTQYF.

This sequence joins TRBV7-3 and TRBJ1-1; no definite D call. Germline V CDR1 and CDR2: SGHTA, FQGTGA. The germline V and J ends were trimmed by 3 bases and 2 bases, with 7 bases remaining between them. There are 13 residues in the CDR3. CDR3 region: CASSLDRNTEAFF. DNA of the CDR3: TGTGCCAGCAGCTTGGATAGAAACACTGAAGCTTTCTTT.